The clone carrying this TCR beta chain was counted once. These data come from a study of blood T cell repertoires in COVID-19. On the study more broadly: From the United States, Italy and Spain came samples of acute and convalescent COVID-19. Sources were T cells, B-cell-depleted T cells, or PBMCs; the material itself was cDNA or gDNA.

Per the study methods: Using reference gene primer amplification, nucleated cell counts were estimated. Some clones are missing from TCRdb's copy, which holds only in-frame ones; the method was immunoSEQ multiplex PCR. V and J calls plus clone size are reproduced from that table; the DNA served to infer D and trimming. Of 100,000 to 150,000 clones in the sample, approximately 81% were seen once. CDR3 size: 19 residues. V lost 0 bases and J 0 bases, leaving 20 bases between the germline ends. Germline values: CDR1 SGHDN, CDR2 FVKESK. Sequenced material: peripheral blood. The TCR comes from a man aged 55-75 years with acute or convalescent COVID-19. The gene calls are TRBV14 and TRBJ2-5; tentatively, D is TRBD2 (5 bases). CDR3 in amino acids: CASSQDLSYNRGYQETQYF. In DNA form, the CDR3 reads TGTGCCAGCAGCCAAGATTTGTCTTATAACAGAGGGTACCAAGAGACCCAGTACTTC.